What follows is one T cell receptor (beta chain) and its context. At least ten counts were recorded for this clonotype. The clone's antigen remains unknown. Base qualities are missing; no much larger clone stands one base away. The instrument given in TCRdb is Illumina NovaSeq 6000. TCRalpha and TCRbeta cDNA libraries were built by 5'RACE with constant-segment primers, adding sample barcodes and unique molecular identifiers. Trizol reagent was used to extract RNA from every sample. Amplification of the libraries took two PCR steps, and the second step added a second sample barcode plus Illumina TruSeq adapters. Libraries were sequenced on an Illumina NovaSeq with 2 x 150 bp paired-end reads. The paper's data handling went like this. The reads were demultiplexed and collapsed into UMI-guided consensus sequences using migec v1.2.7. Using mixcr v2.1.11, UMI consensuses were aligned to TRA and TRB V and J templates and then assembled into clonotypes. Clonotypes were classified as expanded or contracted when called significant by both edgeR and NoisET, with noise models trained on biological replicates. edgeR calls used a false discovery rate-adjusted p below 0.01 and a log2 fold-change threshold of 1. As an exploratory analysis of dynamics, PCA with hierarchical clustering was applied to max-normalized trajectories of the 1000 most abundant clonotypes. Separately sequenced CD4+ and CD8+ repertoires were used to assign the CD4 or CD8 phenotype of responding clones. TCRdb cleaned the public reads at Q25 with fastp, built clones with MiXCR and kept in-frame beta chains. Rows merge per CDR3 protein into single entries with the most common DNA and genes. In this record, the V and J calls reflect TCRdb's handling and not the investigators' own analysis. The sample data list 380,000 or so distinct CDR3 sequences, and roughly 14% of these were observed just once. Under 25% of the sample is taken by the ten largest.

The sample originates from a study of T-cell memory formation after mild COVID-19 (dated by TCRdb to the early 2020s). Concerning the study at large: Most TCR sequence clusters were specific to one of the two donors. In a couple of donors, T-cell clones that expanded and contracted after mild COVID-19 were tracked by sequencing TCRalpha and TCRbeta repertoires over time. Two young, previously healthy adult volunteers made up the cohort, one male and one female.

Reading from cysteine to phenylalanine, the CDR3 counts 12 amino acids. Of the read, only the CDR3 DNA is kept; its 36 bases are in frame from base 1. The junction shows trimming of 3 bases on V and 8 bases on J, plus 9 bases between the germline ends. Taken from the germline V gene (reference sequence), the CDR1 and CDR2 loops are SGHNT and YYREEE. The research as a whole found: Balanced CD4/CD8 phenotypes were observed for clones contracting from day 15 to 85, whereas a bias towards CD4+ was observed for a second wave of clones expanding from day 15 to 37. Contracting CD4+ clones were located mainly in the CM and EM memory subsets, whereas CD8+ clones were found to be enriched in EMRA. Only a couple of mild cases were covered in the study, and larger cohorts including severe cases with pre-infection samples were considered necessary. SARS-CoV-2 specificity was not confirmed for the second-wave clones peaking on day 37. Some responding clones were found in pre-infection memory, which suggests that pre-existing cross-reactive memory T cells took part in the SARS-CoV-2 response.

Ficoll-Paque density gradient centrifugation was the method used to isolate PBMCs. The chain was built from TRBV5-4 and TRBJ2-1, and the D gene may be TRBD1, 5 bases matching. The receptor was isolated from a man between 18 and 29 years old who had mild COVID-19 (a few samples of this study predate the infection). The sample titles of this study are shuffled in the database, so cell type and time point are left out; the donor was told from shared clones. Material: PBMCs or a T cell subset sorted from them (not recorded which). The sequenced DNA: TGTGCCAGCAGCTCCCCCAGGGATGAGCAGTTCTTC. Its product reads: CASSSPRDEQFF. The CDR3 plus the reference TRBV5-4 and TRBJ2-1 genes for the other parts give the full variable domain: ETGVTQSPTHLIKTRGQQVTLRCSSQSGHNTVSWYQQALGQGPQFIFQYYREEENGRGNFPPRFSGLQFPNYSSELNVNALELDDSALYLCASSSPRDEQFFGPGTRLTVL.